These T cell receptor beta chains were read from a single sample in a study of cytomegalovirus exposure and HLA in healthy donors. The repertoire was sequenced with immunoSEQ multiplex PCR; TCRdb's copy has only in-frame clones and lacks some. The sample consists of approximately 150,000 clones, approximately 70% of them appearing once. The sequencing input was PBMCs. Receptor source: a woman aged 55-75 years in good health and CMV-seronegative. CDR3s include the opening cysteine and the closing phenylalanine or tryptophan. A D gene is named only where the DNA matches it firmly. Clone sizes are given selectively: once, few, many, or a class where the clone is expanded.

cdr3_aa: CASSLAGDGTGELFF
cdr3_nt: TGCGCCAGCAGCTTAGCGGGAGACGGGACCGGGGAGCTGTTTTTT
v_call: TRBV5-1
j_call: TRBJ2-2
clone_size: few
cdr3_length: 15
d_call: TRBD2

cdr3_aa: CASSRDSLGGAQYF
cdr3_nt: TGTGCCAGCAGCCGGGACTCCCTAGGGGGGGCCCAGTACTTC
v_call: TRBV11-3
j_call: TRBJ2-5
clone_size: .
cdr3_length: 14
d_call: .

cdr3_aa: CASSRTGELFF
cdr3_nt: TGTGCCAGCAGCCGTACCGGGGAGCTGTTTTTT
v_call: TRBV7-3
j_call: TRBJ2-2
clone_size: .
cdr3_length: 11
d_call: .

cdr3_aa: CASSFMRGSTDTQYF
cdr3_nt: TGTGCCAGCAGCTTTATGCGGGGTAGCACAGATACGCAGTATTTT
v_call: TRBV11-1
j_call: TRBJ2-3
clone_size: .
cdr3_length: 15
d_call: .

cdr3_aa: CASSLLALNTGELFF
cdr3_nt: TGCGCCAGCAGCTTACTAGCGCTAAACACCGGGGAGCTGTTTTTT
v_call: TRBV5-1
j_call: TRBJ2-2
clone_size: .
cdr3_length: 15
d_call: TRBD2

cdr3_aa: CASSVYSVFGDEQFF
cdr3_nt: TGTGCCAGCAGCGTTTATAGCGTGTTCGGGGATGAGCAGTTCTTC
v_call: TRBV9
j_call: TRBJ2-1
clone_size: few
cdr3_length: 15
d_call: .

cdr3_aa: CSAGDPGELFF
cdr3_nt: TGCAGTGCCGGCGATCCCGGGGAACTGTTTTTT
v_call: TRBV20-1
j_call: TRBJ1-4
clone_size: .
cdr3_length: 11
d_call: .

cdr3_aa: CASSPQTSGVQGTGELFF
cdr3_nt: TGTGCCAGCAGCCCCCAGACTAGCGGGGTTCAGGGCACCGGGGAGCTGTTTTTT
v_call: TRBV27
j_call: TRBJ2-2
clone_size: .
cdr3_length: 18
d_call: TRBD2

cdr3_aa: CASSVVAGGPGDTQYF
cdr3_nt: TGTGCCAGCAGCGTTGTAGCGGGGGGGCCAGGAGATACGCAGTATTTT
v_call: TRBV9
j_call: TRBJ2-3
clone_size: .
cdr3_length: 16
d_call: TRBD2

cdr3_aa: CASSWTGGASYGYTF
cdr3_nt: TGCGCCAGCAGCTGGACAGGGGGCGCCTCCTATGGCTACACCTTC
v_call: TRBV5-1
j_call: TRBJ1-2
clone_size: .
cdr3_length: 15
d_call: TRBD1

cdr3_aa: CASSPRDRASGILTF
cdr3_nt: TGTGCCAGCTCACCAAGGGACAGGGCTAGCGGGATCCTGACTTTC
v_call: TRBV18
j_call: TRBJ2-6
clone_size: .
cdr3_length: 15
d_call: .

cdr3_aa: CASGVLTGELFF
cdr3_nt: TGTGCCAGCGGAGTTCTCACCGGGGAGCTGTTTTTT
v_call: TRBV19
j_call: TRBJ2-2
clone_size: .
cdr3_length: 12
d_call: .

cdr3_aa: CASSQDVRGRTEAFF
cdr3_nt: TGCGCCAGCAGCCAAGATGTTCGGGGGAGGACTGAAGCTTTCTTT
v_call: TRBV4-3
j_call: TRBJ1-1
clone_size: few
cdr3_length: 15
d_call: .

cdr3_aa: CASSQGQGGYTF
cdr3_nt: TGCGCCAGCAGCCAAGGTCAGGGCGGCTACACCTTC
v_call: TRBV7-2
j_call: TRBJ1-2
clone_size: .
cdr3_length: 12
d_call: .

cdr3_aa: CASSIWSSGAHEQFF
cdr3_nt: TGTGCCAGTAGTATTTGGTCTAGCGGGGCCCATGAGCAGTTCTTC
v_call: TRBV19
j_call: TRBJ2-1
clone_size: .
cdr3_length: 15
d_call: TRBD2

cdr3_aa: CASSFNPTGEQFF
cdr3_nt: TGTGCCAGCAGTTTCAACCCGACTGGAGAGCAGTTCTTC
v_call: TRBV27
j_call: TRBJ2-1
clone_size: few
cdr3_length: 13
d_call: .

cdr3_aa: CASSLGLAGSYEQYF
cdr3_nt: TGTGCCAGCAGCTTAGGCCTAGCGGGGTCCTACGAGCAGTACTTC
v_call: TRBV7-2
j_call: TRBJ2-7
clone_size: .
cdr3_length: 15
d_call: TRBD2

cdr3_aa: CATSRRTGQRHNEQFF
cdr3_nt: TGTGCCACCAGCAGAAGAACGGGACAGCGTCACAATGAGCAGTTCTTC
v_call: TRBV15
j_call: TRBJ2-1
clone_size: .
cdr3_length: 16
d_call: TRBD1

cdr3_aa: CSVGQGNTGELFF
cdr3_nt: TGCAGCGTGGGACAGGGGAACACCGGGGAGCTGTTTTTT
v_call: TRBV29-1
j_call: TRBJ2-2
clone_size: .
cdr3_length: 13
d_call: TRBD1

cdr3_aa: CSASGYNEQFF
cdr3_nt: TGCAGTGCTAGCGGTTACAATGAGCAGTTCTTC
v_call: TRBV20-1
j_call: TRBJ2-1
clone_size: .
cdr3_length: 11
d_call: .

cdr3_aa: CASSSRGDGSTEAFF
cdr3_nt: TGTGCCAGCTCATCACGCGGGGACGGGAGCACTGAAGCTTTCTTT
v_call: TRBV18
j_call: TRBJ1-1
clone_size: .
cdr3_length: 15
d_call: .

cdr3_aa: CASSFGLVTDTQYF
cdr3_nt: TGTGCCAGCAGCTTCGGACTAGTCACAGATACGCAGTATTTT
v_call: TRBV7-9
j_call: TRBJ2-3
clone_size: once
cdr3_length: 14
d_call: TRBD2

cdr3_aa: CASSLGRANTGELFF
cdr3_nt: TGTGCCAGCAGCTTGGGGAGGGCGAACACCGGGGAGCTGTTTTTT
v_call: TRBV7-2
j_call: TRBJ2-2
clone_size: .
cdr3_length: 15
d_call: TRBD2

cdr3_aa: CASSYFSSTGELFF
cdr3_nt: TGTGCCAGCAGTTACTTCTCGTCCACCGGGGAGCTGTTTTTT
v_call: TRBV6-5
j_call: TRBJ2-2
clone_size: few
cdr3_length: 14
d_call: .